These 20 T cell receptor beta chains were all obtained from the same sample, sequenced in a study of blood T cells in healthy people across ages. Together with a sample-barcoded 5' primer, a J-beta primer mix was included in a second PCR lasting roughly 6 to 12 cycles. Via MiXCR, TCRdb re-called the 5' RACE reads, giving one row per CDR3 protein. The data contain some 1,800,000 distinct CDR3 sequences, approximately 39% of them seen just once; the ten biggest clones take up 23%. Sequenced: blood. These receptors came from a human donor in good health.

The chain recombines TRBV27 with TRBJ2-3; D perhaps matches TRBD2 (7 bases). The CDR3 has 19 amino acids. Germline lookup yields CDR1 MNHEY and CDR2 SMNVEV (reference sequence). V lost 1 base, J lost 4 bases, and 24 bases lay in between. The CDR3 DNA reads TGTGCCAGCAGTTTATACCCCTTGGGGGGGGGCGAGTTGGCAGATACGCAGTATTTT. Amino acids: CASSLYPLGGGELADTQYF.

The sample holds a few counts of this clonotype. The chain carries TRBV28 and TRBJ2-4, with D tentatively TRBD1 or TRBD2 (5 bases each). CDR1 is MDHEN, CDR2 SYDVKM, per germline. The V end lost 4 bases, the J end lost 9 bases, and 7 bases lay between the germline ends. This CDR3 comprises 11 residues. The CDR3 DNA reads as TGTGCCAGCAGTTATGGGGGCATTCAGTACTTC. Protein: CASSYGGIQYF. Filled out from reference TRBV28 and TRBJ2-4, the complete variable domain reads DVKVTQSSRYLVKRTGEKVFLECVQDMDHENMFWYRQDPGLGLRLIYFSYDVKMKEKGDIPEGYSVSREKKERFSLILESASTNQTSMYLCASSYGGIQYFGAGTRLSVL.

The rearrangement links TRBV5-1 to TRBJ2-4, with 7 bases lining up with TRBD1. CDR1 and CDR2 from the germline V gene are SGHRS and YFSETQ. V gave up 0 bases and J gave up 13 bases; unmatched junction bases: 28. The CDR3 is 20 residues long. The CDR3 spells CASSLATGRDRESSIWWQYF. The DNA of the CDR3 is TGCGCCAGCAGCTTGGCTACGGGGAGAGACAGGGAGTCCAGCATTTGGTGGCAGTACTTC. The complete variable domain, with remaining parts taken from reference TRBV5-1 and TRBJ2-4, reads KAGVTQTPRYLIKTRGQQVTLSCSPISGHRSVSWYQQTPGQGLQFLFEYFSETQRNKGNFPGRFSGRQFSNSRSEMNVSTLELGDSALYLCASSLATGRDRESSIWWQYFGAGTRLSVL.

The table lists this clonotype with a few counts. V and J are TRBV11-2 and TRBJ2-5, with 7 bases aligning to TRBD1. V shed 5 bases and J 1 base; nucleotides not matched to a gene: 4. The germline gives CDR1 SGHAT, CDR2 FQNNGV. The CDR3 consists of 14 residues. CDR3 region: CASSARQGQETQYF. The CDR3 bases are TGTGCCAGCAGCGCTAGACAGGGCCAAGAGACCCAGTACTTC.

The V and J genes are TRBV28 and TRBJ2-1; D gene ambiguous. V lost 0 bases to trimming and J lost 4 bases, with 7 bases between them. CDR3 length: 14 residues. Germline assignment: CDR1 MDHEN and CDR2 SYDVKM. The CDR3 reads CASSLWDGYNEQFF. The CDR3 region has the DNA TGTGCCAGCAGTTTATGGGACGGTTACAATGAGCAGTTCTTC.

This chain connects TRBV20-1 to TRBJ2-1, with D tentatively TRBD1 (5 bases). Germline V gene sequence: CDR1 DFQATT, CDR2 SNEGSKA (reference sequence). V lost 6 bases and J 8 bases, leaving 23 bases between the germline ends. The CDR3 runs to 15 residues. CDR3 loop: CSACRVREGVDEQFF. The CDR3 DNA follows: TGCAGTGCCTGCCGCGTCAGGGAAGGGGTCGATGAGCAGTTCTTC.

This clonotype was seen only a few times. The J gene is TRBJ2-3, the V gene TRBV18; TRBD1 aligns across 10 bases. The CDR3 is 17 residues long. Germline V gene lookup returns CDR1 KGHSH and CDR2 LQKENI. After removal of 6 bases from V and 3 bases from J, the junction contained 12 bases not matched to a gene. CDR3 sequence reads: CASSKQGTGERTDTQYF. The CDR3 region has the DNA TGTGCCAGCTCGAAACAGGGGACAGGGGAAAGGACAGATACGCAGTATTTT.

This chain connects TRBV7-6 to TRBJ1-4; 8 nucleotides match TRBD1. Trimming at V came to 5 bases and at J to 8 bases, leaving 10 bases not matched to a gene. CDR3 length: 15 amino acids. Germline V gene lookup returns CDR1 SGHVS and CDR2 FNYEAQ. The CDR3 here is CASSARTGSWEKLFF. The CDR3 DNA reads TGTGCCAGCAGCGCCCGGACAGGGTCATGGGAAAAACTGTTTTTT.

This clonotype was seen ten or more times. J is TRBJ1-1 and V is TRBV29-1; D is unclear. The germline V gene has CDR1 SQVTM and CDR2 ANQGSEA. The CDR3 length is 11 residues. V was cut by 5 bases and J by 1 base, with 5 bases left in between. CDR3 region: CSVRGNTEAFF. CDR3 in DNA: TGCAGCGTTCGCGGGAACACTGAAGCTTTCTTT. The entire variable domain, with the rest obtained from reference TRBV29-1 and TRBJ1-1, is as follows: SAVISQKPSRDICQRGTSLTIQCQVDSQVTMMFWYRQQPGQSLTLIATANQGSEATYESGFVIDKFPISRPNLTFSTLTVSNMSPEDSSIYLCSVRGNTEAFFGQGTRLTVV.

This clonotype occurred a few times. The V and J genes are TRBV7-9 and TRBJ2-3, with a tentative D call TRBD2 (6 bases). CDR1 SEHNR and CDR2 FQNEAQ come from the germline V gene (reference sequence). V was cut by 7 bases and J by 4 bases, with 15 bases left in between. CDR3 length: 14 amino acids. Here the CDR3 reads CASNLGGSADTQYF. The CDR3 DNA reads as TGTGCCAGCAACCTGGGAGGTTCTGCAGATACGCAGTATTTT.

This clonotype came up a few times. The V and J genes are TRBV20-1 and TRBJ2-4; D remains ambiguous. Judging by the DNA end, TRBJ2-7 fits better; the J call may be wrong. The length of the CDR3 is 13 residues. Per germline, CDR1 DFQATT and CDR2 SNEGSKA (reference sequence). In DNA, the CDR3 is TGCAGTGCCCTACTGTCCCGTCTCGGCGAGCAGTACTTC. Translation: CSALLSRLGEQYF.

This clonotype was counted only a few times. J is TRBJ1-5 and V is TRBV6-5, with unresolved D. V was trimmed by 10 bases and J by 0 bases, leaving 13 bases between them. Germline V gene sequence: CDR1 MNHEY, CDR2 SVGAGI. This CDR3 spans 14 amino acids. The CDR3 DNA follows: TGTGCCACCTCGGTTTGGTATAGCAATCAGCCCCAGCATTTT. Translated: CATSVWYSNQPQHF.

This clonotype was counted only a few times. The chain recombines TRBV29-1 with TRBJ1-2; D remains unclear. Trimming cost V 0 bases and J 4 bases, with 21 bases left between them. This CDR3 has 17 residues. Germline loops: CDR1 SQVTM, CDR2 ANQGSEA. CDR3 sequence: CSVEDRIGQFPSYGYTF. CDR3 nucleotide sequence: TGCAGCGTTGAAGATCGAATCGGCCAATTCCCTAGCTATGGCTACACCTTC.

The genes are TRBV27 and TRBJ1-1, with D unclear. CDR1 and CDR2 from the germline V gene are MNHEY and SMNVEV (reference sequence). The CDR3 extends over 13 amino acids. Trimming shortened V by 6 bases and J by 2 bases, and 10 bases separated the two germline ends. Here the CDR3 reads CASRSGFNTEAFF. The CDR3, as DNA: TGTGCCAGCAGGAGTGGTTTTAACACTGAAGCTTTCTTT.

The rearrangement uses TRBV15 and TRBJ2-4, with D unclear. Near its end, the DNA agrees better with TRBJ2-5, so the J call may be wrong. Germline-derived CDR1 and CDR2 are LNHNV and YYDKDF (reference sequence). The CDR3 loop spans 15 amino acids. CDR3 region: CATSSPLVDQETQYF. The CDR3, as DNA: TGTGCCACCTCCAGTCCGCTGGTGGATCAAGAGACCCAGTACTTC.

In its sample, this clonotype was seen a few times. The V and J genes are TRBV27 and TRBJ2-4, with D unresolved. Per the germline V gene, CDR1 is MNHEY and CDR2 is SMNVEV (reference sequence). V dropped 6 bases and J dropped 8 bases, with 14 bases sitting between them. This CDR3 is built from 13 residues. The CDR3 DNA is TGTGCCAGCAGGGAGCTGGGCACCTACATTCAGTACTTC. Its protein is CASRELGTYIQYF.

This clonotype was counted only a few times. The J gene is TRBJ2-6, the V gene TRBV5-1; TRBD1 agrees at 8 bases. Trimming took 3 bases from V and 2 from J; bases not matched to a gene: 4. Germline-derived CDR1 and CDR2 are SGHRS and YFSETQ. The CDR3 has 16 amino acids. The CDR3 sequence: CASSSMDRAGANVLTF. The CDR3 DNA sequence: TGCGCCAGCAGCTCTATGGACAGGGCTGGGGCCAACGTCCTGACTTTC.

This clonotype was counted only a few times. The chain is built from TRBV7-2 and TRBJ2-3; the match to TRBD2 covers 11 bases. The junction had 8 bases not matched to a gene; V was cut back by 5 bases and J by 4 bases. The CDR3 totals 16 residues. Germline lookup yields CDR1 SGHTA and CDR2 FQGNSA. The CDR3 here is CASSSSGGGLADTQYF. As DNA, the CDR3 is TGTGCCAGCAGCAGTAGCGGGGGGGGTCTCGCAGATACGCAGTATTTT.

V gene TRBV19 combines with J gene TRBJ2-5; D possibly corresponds to TRBD1 (6 bases). This CDR3 is 17 amino acids long. CDR1 is LNHDA and CDR2 is SQIVND in the germline V gene (reference sequence). The V end lost 3 bases, the J end lost 1 base, and 18 bases lay between the germline ends. The CDR3 DNA sequence: TGTGCCAGTAGTATGGACAGTCGGCGCACAGGCCAAGAGACCCAGTACTTC. Translation gives CASSMDSRRTGQETQYF.

This clonotype was found many times. The rearrangement uses TRBV27 and TRBJ2-7; D remains unclear. V lost 3 bases and J lost 2, with 8 bases in between. This CDR3 is 13 amino acids long. Per the germline V gene, CDR1 is MNHEY and CDR2 is SMNVEV (reference sequence). The CDR3 sequence: CASSLTPTYEQYF. CDR3 nucleotides: TGTGCCAGCAGTTTGACACCTACCTACGAGCAGTACTTC.